Detailed here is one T cell receptor beta chain. Its antigen remains unidentified. Note that gene names and germline sequences for this receptor are mouse ones. The CDR3 goes on 4 residues after the read ends, and that part is filled in from the germline J gene. Other DNA sequences of this sample code for an identical CDR3. This record comes from a study of CD8+ T cells in alopecia areata (dated by TCRdb to 2016 to 2019). For the wider study: Female C3H/HeJ recipients, roughly 6-11 weeks old, were grafted with skin from C3H/HeJ donors with spontaneous alopecia (roughly 6-13 months old). TCRbeta CDR3 regions were amplified by immunoSEQ multiplex PCR with 35 Vbeta forward and 13 Jbeta reverse primers. On the human side, TCRbeta sequencing was run on scalp tissue and on sorted CD4+ and CD8+ peripheral blood T cells from healthy controls and from alopecia areata patients with either patchy or totalis/universalis disease. RNA was extracted with the PAXgene miRNA kit for fixed scalp, the miRNeasy kit for PBMCs, and the RNeasy kit for mouse skin. Clonality in the scalp was compared among normal scalp (n=4), patchy alopecia areata scalp (n=8), and alopecia totalis/universalis scalp (n=8). To study T cell clonal expansion in alopecia areata, the researchers applied high-throughput TCRbeta sequencing to both the C3H/HeJ mouse model and human patients. What the study reported, not specific to this receptor: Compared with normal scalp, lesional scalp, particularly in alopecia totalis/universalis, had higher clonality and more expanded CD8+ clones, which suggests antigenic drive. Shared TCR sequences between patients were less evident than in mice, which may be partly attributable to HLA diversity in the patient population. Unlike mouse skin, where gammadelta T cells dominate, normal human skin contains resident alphabeta T cells that get sequenced too, which complicates analysis of the scalp TCR repertoire.

Library preparation used the immunoSEQ multiplex PCR assay. To provide template for TCR sequencing, every sample had RNA extracted and reverse transcribed into cDNA. SuperScript III was used to make first-strand cDNA, primed with a 2:1 mix of oligo-dT and random hexamers. A synthetic immune receptor repertoire was used to assess amplification bias, and residual bias was removed computationally. Sequencing of the libraries was done on Illumina HiSeq using 60 bp reads that spanned the CDR3 and were read from J toward V. In the authors' own workflow: Raw reads were preprocessed for error removal, and CDR3 was defined according to IMGT conventions as running from the conserved cysteine to phenylalanine. Clonality was computed as 1 minus the Shannon entropy, with the entropy normalized by log2 of the number of productive unique TCRs. CD4 or CD8 identity of scalp clones was inferred by cross-referencing scalp TCRbeta sequences with sorted blood CD4 and CD8 repertoires. TCRdb limited this immuneACCESS table to in-frame rearrangements with V and J called. A share of clones is missing; checked studies link under half to unresolved V genes, and the rest is unexplained. For V, J and clone size, that table is used; D and trimming come from the DNA. The table shows approximately 300,000 clones here, with no singletons. The top ten constitute 1.2% of the sample.

The CDR3 has 14 amino acids, counting the end cysteine and phenylalanine. Sequencing covers 30 bases of the CDR3, shown here with the frame starting at base 1. As encoded in the germline V gene (reference sequence), CDR1 is NSQYPW while CDR2 is LRSPGD. Cells from pooled mouse cutaneous lymph nodes were stained for CD4, CD8alpha, NKG2D, NKG2ACE and other markers and then sorted on a BD Influx. Recombination joined TRBV1 with TRBJ2-5; TRBD1 agrees with 11 junctional bases. This TCR was recovered from a C3H/HeJ mouse with alopecia areata. This strain possesses the MHC haplotype H2-k. Sample: CD4+ T cells sorted from a lymph node. The sequenced CDR3 bases are TGCACCTGCAGCCCCGGACAGGGGGCGGAC. Translated, this gives CTCSPGQGAD. The entire CDR3 sequence reads CTCSPGQGADTQYF.